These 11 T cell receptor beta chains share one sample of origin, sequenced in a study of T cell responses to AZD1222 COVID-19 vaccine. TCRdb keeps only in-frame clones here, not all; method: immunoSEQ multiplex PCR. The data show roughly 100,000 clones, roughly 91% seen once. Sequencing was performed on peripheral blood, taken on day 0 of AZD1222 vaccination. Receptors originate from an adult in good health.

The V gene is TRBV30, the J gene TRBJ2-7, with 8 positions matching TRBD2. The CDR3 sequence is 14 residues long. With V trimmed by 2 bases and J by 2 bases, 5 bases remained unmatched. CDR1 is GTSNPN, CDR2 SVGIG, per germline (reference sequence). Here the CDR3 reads CAWSTGGLTYEQYF. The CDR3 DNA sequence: TGTGCCTGGAGTACGGGGGGGCTAACCTACGAGCAGTACTTC.

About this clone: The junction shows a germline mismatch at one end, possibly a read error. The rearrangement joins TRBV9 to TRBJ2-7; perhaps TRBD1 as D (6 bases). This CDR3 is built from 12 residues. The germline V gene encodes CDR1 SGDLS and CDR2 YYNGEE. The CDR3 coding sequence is TGTGCCAGCAGCGACACAGGGTACGAGCAGTACTTT. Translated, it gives CASSDTGYEQYF.

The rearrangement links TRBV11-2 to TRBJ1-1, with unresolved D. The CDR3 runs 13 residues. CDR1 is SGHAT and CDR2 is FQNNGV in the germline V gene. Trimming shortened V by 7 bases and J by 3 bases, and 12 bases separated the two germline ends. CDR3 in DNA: TGTGCCAGCACCCCGTGGAGGGACACTGAAGCTTTCTTT. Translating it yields CASTPWRDTEAFF.

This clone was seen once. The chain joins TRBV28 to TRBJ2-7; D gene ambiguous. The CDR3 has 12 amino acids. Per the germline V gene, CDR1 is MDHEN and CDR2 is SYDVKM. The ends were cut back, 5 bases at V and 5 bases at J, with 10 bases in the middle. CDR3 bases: TGTGCCAGCAGTACCCGACTCGACGAGCAGTACTTC. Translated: CASSTRLDEQYF.

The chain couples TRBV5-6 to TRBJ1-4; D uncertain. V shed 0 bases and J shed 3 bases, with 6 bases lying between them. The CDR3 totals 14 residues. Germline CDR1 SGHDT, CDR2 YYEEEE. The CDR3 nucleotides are TGTGCCAGCAGCTTGGTGGGTTCTAATGAAAAACTGTTTTTT. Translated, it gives CASSLVGSNEKLFF.

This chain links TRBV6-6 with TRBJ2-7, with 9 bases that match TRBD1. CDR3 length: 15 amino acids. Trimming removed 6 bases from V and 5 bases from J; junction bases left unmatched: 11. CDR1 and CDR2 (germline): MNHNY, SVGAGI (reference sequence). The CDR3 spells CASRPTGGRRNEQYF. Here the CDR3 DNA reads TGTGCCAGCAGGCCTACAGGGGGCAGGAGGAACGAGCAGTACTTC.

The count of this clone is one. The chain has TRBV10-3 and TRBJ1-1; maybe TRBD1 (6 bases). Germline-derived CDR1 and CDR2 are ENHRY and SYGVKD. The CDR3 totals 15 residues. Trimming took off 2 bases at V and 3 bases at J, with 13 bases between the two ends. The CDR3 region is CAISEGGGPHTEAFF. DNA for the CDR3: TGTGCCATCAGTGAGGGGGGCGGTCCTCACACTGAAGCTTTCTTT.

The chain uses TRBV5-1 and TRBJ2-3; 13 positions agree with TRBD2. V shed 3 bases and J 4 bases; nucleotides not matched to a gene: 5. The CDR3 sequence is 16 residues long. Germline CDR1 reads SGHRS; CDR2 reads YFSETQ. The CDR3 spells CASSSGLAGDPDTQYF. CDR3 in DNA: TGCGCCAGCAGCTCCGGACTAGCGGGGGATCCAGATACGCAGTATTTT.

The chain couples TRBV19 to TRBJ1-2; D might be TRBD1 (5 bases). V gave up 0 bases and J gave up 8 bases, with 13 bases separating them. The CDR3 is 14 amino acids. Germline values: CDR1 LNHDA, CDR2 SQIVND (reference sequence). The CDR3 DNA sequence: TGTGCCAGTAGTATAGATCTAACAGGCGGAGGCTACACCTTC. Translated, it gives CASSIDLTGGGYTF.

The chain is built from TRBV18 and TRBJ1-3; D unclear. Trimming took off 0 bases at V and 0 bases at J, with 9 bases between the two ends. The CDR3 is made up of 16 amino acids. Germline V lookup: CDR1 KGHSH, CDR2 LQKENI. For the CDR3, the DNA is TGTGCCAGCTCACCACCAATGACGAGCTCTGGAAACACCATATATTTT. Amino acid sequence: CASSPPMTSSGNTIYF. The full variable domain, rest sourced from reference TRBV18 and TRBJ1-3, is NAGVMQNPRHLVRRRGQEARLRCSPMKGHSHVYWYRQLPEEGLKFMVYLQKENIIDESGMPKERFSAEFPKEGPSILRIQQVVRGDSAAYFCASSPPMTSSGNTIYFGEGSWLTVV.

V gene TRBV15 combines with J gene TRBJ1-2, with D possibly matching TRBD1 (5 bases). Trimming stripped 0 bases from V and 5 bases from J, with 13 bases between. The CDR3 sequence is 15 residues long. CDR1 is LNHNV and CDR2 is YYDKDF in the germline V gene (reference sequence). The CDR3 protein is CATSRDRGSWYGYTF. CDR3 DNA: TGTGCCACCAGCAGAGATCGGGGGTCCTGGTATGGCTACACCTTC.